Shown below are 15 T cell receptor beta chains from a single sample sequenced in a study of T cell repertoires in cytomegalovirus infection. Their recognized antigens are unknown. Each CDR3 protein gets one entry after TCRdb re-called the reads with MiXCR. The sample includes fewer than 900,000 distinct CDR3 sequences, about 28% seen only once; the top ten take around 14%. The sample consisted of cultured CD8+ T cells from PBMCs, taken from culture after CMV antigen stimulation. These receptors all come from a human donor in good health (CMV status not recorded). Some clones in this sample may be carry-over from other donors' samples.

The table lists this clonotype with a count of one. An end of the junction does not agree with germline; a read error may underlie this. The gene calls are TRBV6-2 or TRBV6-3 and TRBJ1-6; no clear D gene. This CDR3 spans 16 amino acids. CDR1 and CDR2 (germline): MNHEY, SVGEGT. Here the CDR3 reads CASSYRELNYNSPLYF. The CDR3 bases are TGTGCCAGCAGTTACAGGGAATTGAATTATAATTCACCCCTCTACTTT.

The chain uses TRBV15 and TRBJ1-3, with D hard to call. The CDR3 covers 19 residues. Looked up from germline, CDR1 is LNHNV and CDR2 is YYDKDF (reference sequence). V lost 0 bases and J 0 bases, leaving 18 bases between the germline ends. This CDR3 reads CATSRDQLSWRSSGNTIYF. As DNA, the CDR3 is TGTGCCACCAGCAGAGATCAGCTCAGTTGGCGTAGCTCTGGAAACACCATATATTTT.

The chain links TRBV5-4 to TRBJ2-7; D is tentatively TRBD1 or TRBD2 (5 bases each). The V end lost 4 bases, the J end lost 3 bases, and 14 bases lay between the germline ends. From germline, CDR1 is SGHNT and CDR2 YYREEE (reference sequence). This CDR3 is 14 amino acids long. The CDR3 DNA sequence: TGTGCCAGCAGCCGCCCCGGGACCTACTACGAGCAGTACTTC. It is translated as CASSRPGTYYEQYF.

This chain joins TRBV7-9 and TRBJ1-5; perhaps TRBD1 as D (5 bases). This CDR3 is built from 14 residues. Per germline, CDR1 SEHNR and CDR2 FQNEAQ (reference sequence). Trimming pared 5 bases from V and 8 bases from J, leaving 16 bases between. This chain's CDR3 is CASSPDKLREPQHF. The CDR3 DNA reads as TGTGCCAGCAGCCCGGACAAACTTAGGGAGCCCCAGCATTTT.

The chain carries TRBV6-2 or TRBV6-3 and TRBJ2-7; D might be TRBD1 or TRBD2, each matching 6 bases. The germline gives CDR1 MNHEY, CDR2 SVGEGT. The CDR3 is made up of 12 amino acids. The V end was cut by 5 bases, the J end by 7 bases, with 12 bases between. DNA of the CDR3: TGTGCCAGCAGTACACAGGGAGGAGAGCAGTACGTC. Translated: CASSTQGGEQYV.

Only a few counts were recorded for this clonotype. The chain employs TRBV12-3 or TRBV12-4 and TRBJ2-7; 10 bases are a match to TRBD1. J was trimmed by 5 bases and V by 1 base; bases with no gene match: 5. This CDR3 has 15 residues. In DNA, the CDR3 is TGTGCCAGCAGTTTAGGACAGGGGGCGGGAAACGAGCAGTACTTC. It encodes CASSLGQGAGNEQYF.

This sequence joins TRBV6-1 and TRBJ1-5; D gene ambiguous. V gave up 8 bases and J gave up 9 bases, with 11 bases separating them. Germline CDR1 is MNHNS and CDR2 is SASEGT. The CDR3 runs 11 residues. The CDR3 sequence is CASGLMSPQHF. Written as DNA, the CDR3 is TGTGCCAGCGGGCTAATGTCGCCCCAGCATTTT.

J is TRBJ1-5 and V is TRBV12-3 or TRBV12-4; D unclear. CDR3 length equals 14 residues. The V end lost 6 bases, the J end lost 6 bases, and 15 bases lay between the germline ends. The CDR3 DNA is TGTGCCAGCAGCCTCAACCCGGGGATTCAGCCCCAGCATTTT. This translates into CASSLNPGIQPQHF.

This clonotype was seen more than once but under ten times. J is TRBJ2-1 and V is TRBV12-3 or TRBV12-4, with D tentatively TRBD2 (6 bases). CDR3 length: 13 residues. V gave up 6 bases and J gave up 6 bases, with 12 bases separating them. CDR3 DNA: TGTGCCAGCAGGATCGGGGGAATCAATGAGCAGTTCTTC. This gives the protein CASRIGGINEQFF.

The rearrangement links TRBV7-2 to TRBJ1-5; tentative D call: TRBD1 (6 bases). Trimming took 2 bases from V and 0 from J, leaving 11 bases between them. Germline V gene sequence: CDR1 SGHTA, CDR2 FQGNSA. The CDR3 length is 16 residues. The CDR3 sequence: CASSLTGQHSNQPQHF. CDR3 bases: TGTGCCAGCAGCTTAACAGGACAGCATAGCAATCAGCCCCAGCATTTT.

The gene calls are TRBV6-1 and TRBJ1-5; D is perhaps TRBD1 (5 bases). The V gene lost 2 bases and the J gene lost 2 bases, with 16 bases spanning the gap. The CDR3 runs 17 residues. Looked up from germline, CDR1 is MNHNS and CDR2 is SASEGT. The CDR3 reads CASSENTGWSGNQPQHF. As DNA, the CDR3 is TGTGCCAGCAGTGAAAATACAGGCTGGAGTGGCAATCAGCCCCAGCATTTT.

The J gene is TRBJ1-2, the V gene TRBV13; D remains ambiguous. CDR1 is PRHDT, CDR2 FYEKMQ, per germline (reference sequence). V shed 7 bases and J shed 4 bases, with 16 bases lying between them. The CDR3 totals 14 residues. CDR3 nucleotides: TGTGCCAGCAACGACCCCGCGGAGCCCTATGGCTACACCTTC. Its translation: CASNDPAEPYGYTF.

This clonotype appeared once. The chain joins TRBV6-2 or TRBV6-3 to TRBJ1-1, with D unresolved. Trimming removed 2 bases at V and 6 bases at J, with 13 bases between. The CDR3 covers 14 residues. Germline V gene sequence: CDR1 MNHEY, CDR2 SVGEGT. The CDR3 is CASSYVVRSAEAFF. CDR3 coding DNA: TGTGCCAGCAGTTACGTGGTTAGGAGCGCTGAAGCTTTCTTT.

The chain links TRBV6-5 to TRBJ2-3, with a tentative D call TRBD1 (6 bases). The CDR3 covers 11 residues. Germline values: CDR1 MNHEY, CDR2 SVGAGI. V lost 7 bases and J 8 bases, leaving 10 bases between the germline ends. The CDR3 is CASNEGVTQYF. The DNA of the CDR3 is TGTGCCAGCAACGAGGGGGTTACGCAGTATTTT.

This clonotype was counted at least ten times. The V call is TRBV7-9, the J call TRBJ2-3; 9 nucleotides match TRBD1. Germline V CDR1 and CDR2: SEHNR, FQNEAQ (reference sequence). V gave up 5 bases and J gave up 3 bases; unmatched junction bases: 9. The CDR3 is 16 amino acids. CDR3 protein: CASSPRRDRATDTQYF. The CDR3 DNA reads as TGTGCCAGCAGCCCCCGACGGGACAGGGCTACAGATACGCAGTATTTT.